The 15 T cell receptor beta chains below come from one sample, sequenced in a study of vaccination and CD4 T cells after COVID-19. The antigens for these receptors are not known. Treatment given: approximately 10-day PBMC culture with coronavirus spike peptide pools or control peptides (ViraFEST assay). Sequencing of DNA taken from cultured CD4+ T cells relied on the Oncomine TCR Beta short-read assay. TCRdb re-analysed the PCR reads in MiXCR, keeping a single row per CDR3 protein. The sample holds about 19,000 distinct CDR3 sequences, about 32% seen once. The specimen sequenced was cultured CD4+ T cells from blood. The receptor source for this set is a human donor with COVID-19.

The table lists this clonotype with a few counts. V usage is TRBV19 and J usage is TRBJ1-1, with TRBD1 matching 7 bases. V lost 7 bases, J lost 0 bases, and 14 bases stayed unmatched. Germline V gene sequence: CDR1 LNHDA, CDR2 SQIVND (reference sequence). The CDR3 contains 17 residues. CDR3 in amino acids: CASTSSPGQNLNTEAFF. In DNA form, the CDR3 reads TGTGCCAGTACCTCATCTCCGGGACAGAACTTGAACACTGAAGCTTTCTTT.

The sample holds a few counts of this clonotype. This chain connects TRBV6-2 or TRBV6-3 to TRBJ2-5; 11 nucleotides agree with TRBD1. In germline, CDR1 is MNHEY, CDR2 SVGEGT. Germline trimming cut 6 bases from V and 2 bases from J; bases unmatched to any gene: 5. This CDR3 region has 15 residues. DNA of the CDR3: TGTGCCAGCAGCAAGGGGACAGGGGGACAAGAGACCCAGTACTTC. This translates into CASSKGTGGQETQYF.

The table lists this clonotype with a count of one. The V gene is TRBV5-1, the J gene TRBJ2-3; a possible D gene is TRBD1 (5 bases). Trimming removed 0 bases from V and 6 bases from J, with 5 bases in between. CDR3 length equals 12 residues. CDR1 SGHRS and CDR2 YFSETQ come from the germline V gene. CDR3 bases: TGCGCCAGCAGCTTGGACAGGGATACGCAGTATTTT. Amino acid sequence: CASSLDRDTQYF. Drawing the rest from reference TRBV5-1 and TRBJ2-3, the complete variable domain is KAGVTQTPRYLIKTRGQQVTLSCSPISGHRSVSWYQQTPGQGLQFLFEYFSETQRNKGNFPGRFSGRQFSNSRSEMNVSTLELGDSALYLCASSLDRDTQYFGPGTRLTVL.

The chain joins TRBV20-1 to TRBJ1-3, with D perhaps matching TRBD1 (6 bases). The germline V gene has CDR1 DFQATT and CDR2 SNEGSKA (reference sequence). The CDR3 loop spans 15 amino acids. The germline V and J ends were trimmed by 6 bases and 0 bases, with 15 bases remaining between them. The DNA of the CDR3 is TGCAGTGCCAGGGGTCCCTTCCACTCTGGAAACACCATATATTTT. Translated: CSARGPFHSGNTIYF.

This clonotype was observed a few times. The chain employs TRBV19 and TRBJ1-5; possibly TRBD1 for D (6 bases). Per the germline V gene, CDR1 is LNHDA and CDR2 is SQIVND (reference sequence). The CDR3 extends over 16 amino acids. V was clipped by 3 bases and J by 1 base, with 13 bases between them. In DNA, the CDR3 is TGTGCCAGTAGTATCGGGGGGGCGCGAAGCAATCAGCCCCAGCATTTT. Its translation: CASSIGGARSNQPQHF.

This clonotype was picked up a small number of times. Here the CDR3 DNA reads TGCAGTGCTCTCGGACAGGCGATTGCCCGGGGCACCATATATTTT. Translated, it gives CSALGQAIARGTIYF. The chain uses TRBV20-1 and TRBJ1-3, with 7 bases matching TRBD1. Germline values: CDR1 DFQATT, CDR2 SNEGSKA (reference sequence). The CDR3 covers 15 residues. Trimming cost V 5 bases and J 9 bases; bases outside gene matches: 16.

The rearrangement links TRBV14 to TRBJ2-2, with 7 bases fitting TRBD2. Trimming cost V 7 bases and J 7 bases; bases outside gene matches: 12. The CDR3 covers 15 residues. CDR1 is SGHDN and CDR2 is FVKESK in the germline V gene. The CDR3 DNA follows: TGTGCCAGCACCCCAAGCCCTGGGGAGGGCGGGGAGCTGTTTTTT. This codes for CASTPSPGEGGELFF.

The table lists this clonotype with a few counts. This chain links TRBV25-1 with TRBJ2-5; 10 bases map to TRBD2. Germline loops: CDR1 MGHDK, CDR2 SYGVNS. This CDR3 has 15 residues. V was pared by 4 bases and J by 1 base, with 3 bases of the junction left unmatched. CDR3 bases: TGTGCCAGCAGTGTTAGCGGGGGGTTCCAAGAGACCCAGTACTTC. Protein: CASSVSGGFQETQYF.

This chain joins TRBV14 and TRBJ2-7; 8 bases map to TRBD1. Germline V gene sequence: CDR1 SGHDN, CDR2 FVKESK. The junction had 12 bases not matched to a gene; V was cut back by 4 bases and J by 7 bases. The CDR3 has 15 amino acids. The CDR3 nucleotides read TGTGCCAGCAGCCCTGGGGACAGGCCGTGGCGAGAGCAGTACTTC. Protein product: CASSPGDRPWREQYF.

This sequence joins TRBV18 and TRBJ2-5; D call uncertain. V gave up 3 bases and J gave up 0 bases, with 5 bases separating them. The CDR3 has 13 amino acids. Germline V gene sequence: CDR1 KGHSH, CDR2 LQKENI. The DNA for the CDR3 is TGTGCCAGCTCACCTATACACCAAGAGACCCAGTACTTC. Translating it yields CASSPIHQETQYF.

The chain joins TRBV11-2 to TRBJ1-5; D not resolved. The ends were cut back, 1 base at V and 6 bases at J, with 7 bases in the middle. The germline V gene encodes CDR1 SGHAT and CDR2 FQNNGV. The CDR3 has 13 residues. Here the CDR3 reads CASSLGLSQPQHF. The CDR3 nucleotides are TGTGCCAGCAGCTTAGGCCTATCTCAGCCCCAGCATTTT.

The rearrangement links TRBV5-4 to TRBJ2-4; 9 bases are a match to TRBD1. The CDR3 is made up of 15 amino acids. J lost 1 base, V lost 9 bases, and 8 bases had no gene match. The germline V gene has CDR1 SGHNT and CDR2 YYREEE (reference sequence). CDR3 protein: CANPRTGVAKNIQYF. CDR3 DNA: TGTGCCAACCCCCGGACAGGGGTGGCCAAAAACATTCAGTACTTC.

This clonotype was observed a few times. The V gene is TRBV6-2 or TRBV6-3, the J gene TRBJ2-7; tentative D call: TRBD2 (6 bases). Germline CDR1 is MNHEY and CDR2 is SVGEGT. The CDR3 covers 14 residues. V was cut by 8 bases and J by 0 bases, with 14 bases left in between. The CDR3 sequence is CASGRSGSSYEQYF. The CDR3 nucleotides read TGTGCCAGCGGTAGGTCCGGGAGCTCCTACGAGCAGTACTTC.

V and J are TRBV27 and TRBJ2-3; no clear D gene. The germline V and J ends were trimmed by 11 bases and 0 bases, with 15 bases remaining between them. This CDR3 has 14 residues. CDR1 and CDR2 (germline): MNHEY, SMNVEV (reference sequence). CDR3 coding DNA: TGTGCCGCATCCTTGGGATTAAGCACAGATACGCAGTATTTT. Its protein is CAASLGLSTDTQYF.

The chain couples TRBV7-2 to TRBJ2-3; tentative D call: TRBD1 (6 bases). This CDR3 has 16 residues. Germline loops: CDR1 SGHTA, CDR2 FQGNSA. V was cut by 5 bases and J by 0 bases, with 15 bases left in between. CDR3 in amino acids: CASSPPGQTSTDTQYF. CDR3 DNA: TGTGCCAGCAGCCCGCCGGGACAAACTAGCACAGATACGCAGTATTTT.